The 14 T cell receptor beta chains listed next were all sequenced from one sample in a study of blood T cell repertoires in COVID-19. Measured with immunoSEQ multiplex PCR; TCRdb has only the in-frame clones, and not every one. The repertoire holds over 130,000 clones, approximately 85% seen once, with less than 3% in the top ten. The specimen sequenced was peripheral blood. Source of these receptors: a man aged 50-60 years with acute or convalescent COVID-19.

This sequence joins TRBV28 and TRBJ2-7; the match to TRBD2 covers 9 bases. This CDR3 region has 16 residues. Per the germline V gene, CDR1 is MDHEN and CDR2 is SYDVKM. Trimming cost V 7 bases and J 0 bases; bases outside gene matches: 10. CDR3 sequence: CASTNGGLASSYEQYF. The CDR3 nucleotides read TGTGCCAGCACCAATGGGGGACTAGCAAGCTCCTACGAGCAGTACTTC. The complete variable domain, with remaining parts taken from reference TRBV28 and TRBJ2-7, reads DVKVTQSSRYLVKRTGEKVFLECVQDMDHENMFWYRQDPGLGLRLIYFSYDVKMKEKGDIPEGYSVSREKKERFSLILESASTNQTSMYLCASTNGGLASSYEQYFGPGTRLTVT.

Only one count was recorded for this clone. This rearrangement joins TRBV4-1 to TRBJ2-7, with 8 bases matching TRBD1. CDR1 and CDR2 from the germline V gene are MGHRA and YSYEKL. CDR3 size: 15 residues. V gave up 2 bases and J gave up 5 bases; unmatched junction bases: 8. In DNA, the CDR3 is TGCGCCAGCAGCCAACCAGCAGCAGGGGGCAACGAGCAGTACTTC. Translating it yields CASSQPAAGGNEQYF.

CDR3 amino acids: CASSLGANTGELFF. As DNA, the CDR3 is TGCGCCAGCAGCTTGGGCGCGAACACCGGGGAGCTGTTTTTT. This rearrangement joins TRBV5-1 to TRBJ2-2; D call uncertain. There are 14 residues in the CDR3. The V end lost 0 bases, the J end lost 0 bases, and 3 bases lay between the germline ends. CDR1 and CDR2 (germline): SGHRS, YFSETQ.

The chain employs TRBV6-5 and TRBJ2-5, with no clear D. Germline values: CDR1 MNHEY, CDR2 SVGAGI. Trimming stripped 0 bases from V and 1 base from J, with 6 bases between. CDR3 size: 14 residues. CDR3 sequence: CASSYSGSQETQYF. In DNA, the CDR3 is TGTGCCAGCAGTTACTCGGGCAGCCAAGAGACCCAGTACTTC.

The chain combines TRBV3-1 (or the pseudogene TRBV3-2) with TRBJ2-7; D may be TRBD1 (5 bases). Looked up from germline, CDR1 is LGHDT and CDR2 is YNNKEL (reference sequence). This CDR3 is built from 16 residues. Trimming pared 1 base from V and 1 base from J, leaving 14 bases between. CDR3 in amino acids: CASSQVVGPNSYEQYF. CDR3 nucleotides: TGTGCCAGCAGCCAAGTCGTGGGGCCCAATTCCTACGAGCAGTACTTC.

The J gene is TRBJ1-6, the V gene TRBV11-3; 7 bases line up with TRBD1. Germline trimming cut 4 bases from V and 5 bases from J; bases unmatched to any gene: 2. The germline gives CDR1 SGHNT, CDR2 YENEEA. This CDR3 contains 14 residues. The CDR3 loop reads CASSYGQDNSPLHF. The CDR3 nucleotides read TGTGCCAGCAGCTACGGACAGGATAATTCACCCCTCCACTTT.

V and J are TRBV11-2 and TRBJ2-7; no reliable D call. Between the trimmed V and J ends, which lost 5 bases and 2 bases, there was a span of 4 bases. This CDR3 contains 11 residues. Germline V gene sequence: CDR1 SGHAT, CDR2 FQNNGV. The CDR3 sequence: CASSPAYEQYF. The CDR3 nucleotides read TGTGCCAGCAGCCCAGCCTACGAGCAGTACTTC.

The J gene is TRBJ1-3, the V gene TRBV6-5; TRBD1 aligns across 8 bases. CDR3 length equals 16 residues. Germline loops: CDR1 MNHEY, CDR2 SVGAGI. The ends lost 0 bases at V and 4 bases at J; junction bases unmatched: 5. CDR3 in DNA: TGTGCCAGCAGTTACTCGAGTCAGGGGGCGGGAAACACCATATATTTT. Protein sequence: CASSYSSQGAGNTIYF.

V is TRBV5-1 and J is TRBJ2-2; 9 bases map to TRBD2. CDR3 size: 16 residues. The germline V gene encodes CDR1 SGHRS and CDR2 YFSETQ. The V segment lost 2 bases and the J segment 0 bases; nucleotides outside the gene matches: 2. This chain's CDR3 is CASSFLAGTNTGELFF. The CDR3 DNA is TGCGCCAGCAGCTTCCTAGCGGGGACGAACACCGGGGAGCTGTTTTTT.

This clone occurred once. The rearrangement uses TRBV20-1 and TRBJ2-1; 11 nucleotides line up with TRBD2. CDR3 size: 14 residues. Germline CDR1 and CDR2: DFQATT and SNEGSKA (reference sequence). The V gene end was trimmed by 3 bases and the J gene end by 6 bases; junction bases not matched to a gene: 4. CDR3 amino acids: CSASRLAGGNEQFF. CDR3 nucleotide sequence: TGCAGTGCTAGTAGGCTAGCGGGAGGCAATGAGCAGTTCTTC.

This clone was observed a single time. V gene TRBV7-9 combines with J gene TRBJ1-3, with 8 bases matching TRBD1. Germline loops: CDR1 SEHNR, CDR2 FQNEAQ (reference sequence). This CDR3 has 16 residues. V gave up 5 bases and J gave up 0 bases; unmatched junction bases: 6. CDR3: CASSRRQGSSGNTIYF. The DNA for the CDR3 is TGTGCCAGCAGCAGAAGACAGGGGAGCTCTGGAAACACCATATATTTT.

This chain connects TRBV10-3 to TRBJ2-7; 8 bases line up with TRBD1. Trimming at V came to 8 bases and at J to 3 bases, leaving 9 bases not matched to a gene. Germline CDR1 and CDR2: ENHRY and SYGVKD. CDR3 size: 14 residues. The CDR3 loop is CAIVQGQGHYEQYF. DNA of the CDR3: TGTGCCATCGTGCAAGGACAGGGACACTACGAGCAGTACTTC.

The chain is built from TRBV27 and TRBJ2-2; TRBD2 matches at 7 bases. V gave up 0 bases and J gave up 0 bases; unmatched junction bases: 4. Germline V lookup: CDR1 MNHEY, CDR2 SMNVEV (reference sequence). This CDR3 is 17 amino acids long. As DNA, the CDR3 is TGTGCCAGCAGTTTATCGGTGGCGGGGGCGAACACCGGGGAGCTGTTTTTT. Its translation is CASSLSVAGANTGELFF.

The genes are TRBV6-5 and TRBJ2-7; 10 bases are a match to TRBD1. V was pared by 6 bases and J by 4 bases, with 3 bases of the junction left unmatched. The germline V gene has CDR1 MNHEY and CDR2 SVGAGI. The CDR3 has 13 amino acids. The CDR3 DNA reads as TGTGCCAGCAGGACAGGGGGCATTTACGAGCAGTACTTC. Translated, it gives CASRTGGIYEQYF.